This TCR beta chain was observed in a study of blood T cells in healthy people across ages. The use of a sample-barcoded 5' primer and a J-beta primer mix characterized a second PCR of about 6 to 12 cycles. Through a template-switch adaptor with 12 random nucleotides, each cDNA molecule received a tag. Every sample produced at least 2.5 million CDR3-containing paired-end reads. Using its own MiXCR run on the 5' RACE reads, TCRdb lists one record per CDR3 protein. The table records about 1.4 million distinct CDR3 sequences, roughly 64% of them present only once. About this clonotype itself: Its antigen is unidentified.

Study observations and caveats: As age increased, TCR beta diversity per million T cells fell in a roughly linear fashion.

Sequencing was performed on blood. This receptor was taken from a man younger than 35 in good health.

CDR3 nucleotides: TGTGCCAGCAGCTTAGCGACAGGGATGGGTGATTCACCCCTCCACTTT. Translating it yields CASSLATGMGDSPLHF. The chain employs TRBV7-9 and TRBJ1-6; 7 nucleotides align to TRBD1. The germline V gene has CDR1 SEHNR and CDR2 FQNEAQ (reference sequence). This CDR3 has 16 amino acids. Trimming at V came to 0 bases and at J to 8 bases, leaving 7 bases not matched to a gene.